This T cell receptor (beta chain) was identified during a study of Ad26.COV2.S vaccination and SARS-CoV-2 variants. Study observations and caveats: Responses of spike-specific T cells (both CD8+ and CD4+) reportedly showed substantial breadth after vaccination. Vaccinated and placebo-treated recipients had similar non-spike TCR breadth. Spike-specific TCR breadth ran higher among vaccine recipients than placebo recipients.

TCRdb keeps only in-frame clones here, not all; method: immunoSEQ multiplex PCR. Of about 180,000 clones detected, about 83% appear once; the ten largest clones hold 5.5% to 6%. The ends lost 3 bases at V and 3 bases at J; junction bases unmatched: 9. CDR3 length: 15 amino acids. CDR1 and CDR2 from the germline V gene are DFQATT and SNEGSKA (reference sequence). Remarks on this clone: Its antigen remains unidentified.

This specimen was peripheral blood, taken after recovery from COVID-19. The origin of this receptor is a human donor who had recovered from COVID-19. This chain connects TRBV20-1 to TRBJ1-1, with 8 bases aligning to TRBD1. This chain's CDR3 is CSASGSGGADTEAFF. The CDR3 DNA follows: TGCAGTGCTAGTGGGTCAGGGGGCGCGGACACTGAAGCTTTCTTT.